This paragraph reports one T cell receptor (beta chain). It has no known antigen specificity. Base qualities are missing; no much larger clone stands one base away. Samples from volunteer blood donors who had recovered from COVID-19 were contributed by a second Seattle source. Collaborating institutions collected whole blood in K2EDTA tubes following their own protocols. For TCRbeta analysis, collaborators shipped samples as frozen whole blood, isolated PBMCs, or DNA extracted from either of those sample types. Spanning cysteine to phenylalanine, the CDR3 consists of 16 amino acids. Here the CDR3 DNA is all that survives: 48 bases in frame from base 1. Clipping removes 5 bases from V and 7 bases from J, with 11 as the unmatched junction base count. CDR1 SGHTA and CDR2 FQGTGA are derived from the germline V gene. The sample belongs to a study of blood T cell repertoires in COVID-19 (dated by TCRdb to about 2020). Looking at the study overall: Collaborator samples came from the United States, Italy and Spain and covered acute and convalescent phases of COVID-19. The prospective study material was composed of cDNA or gDNA derived from T cells, B-cell-depleted T cells, or PBMCs. Deeply sampled blood TCRbeta repertoires from subjects exposed to, actively infected with, or recovered from COVID-19 were included in the dataset. A freely available public database, intended as a resource for researchers studying the immune response to SARS-CoV-2, is where the repertoires were released. Samples were obtained from the ongoing ImmuneRACE study (first 160 participants) and from over 1,000 subjects provided by 6 global collaborators. Nearly every sample came with metadata listing a de-identified subject ID, COVID-19 status, age in years and sex. Where HLA class I and class II types were available, the types were taken from metadata supplied by the sample provider, not from assay-based typing.

TCRbeta CDR3 regions were amplified from genomic DNA by means of the immunoSEQ Assay, a bias-controlled multiplex PCR. Per the authors' processing: Within the assay, amplification of reference gene primers was used to estimate how many nucleated cells each sample contained. To quantify the absolute abundance of each unique TCRbeta CDR3 rearrangement, sequence reads were collapsed and filtered. Productive Simpson clonality was computed per sample as the square root of Simpson's diversity index over productive rearrangements. The table comes from immuneACCESS by way of TCRdb, which keeps in-frame sequences with V and J called. Part of the clones is missing from these tables; in studies checked, under half for an unresolved V gene and the rest for unknown reasons. V and J calls and clone size are those listed in that table; D and trimming were worked out from the DNA. The sample table lists under 250,000 clones, roughly nine tenths of them with a count of one. Around 1.5% of the sample comes from the top ten.

Beyond this particular receptor, the publication reports: The amount of clinical and demographic metadata varied by source and participant and was provided uncurated.

The V gene is TRBV7-3 and the J gene is TRBJ1-1, with 12 bases aligning to TRBD1. What was sequenced was peripheral blood. The sequence was obtained from a woman in her sixties who had recovered from COVID-19. The DNA sequence is as follows: TGTGCCAGCAGCCAAGGGACAGGGGGCGCATATGATGAAGCTTTCTTT. This codes for CASSQGTGGAYDEAFF.